The 6 T cell receptor beta chains given below trace back to one sample, sequenced in a study of shared clonotypes between healthy human individuals. This table comes from immunoSEQ multiplex PCR, and its TCRdb copy is limited to in-frame clones, with some not included. This sample carries over a million clones, around 74% of them seen once, and the ten largest clones take 1.4% to 1.5%. The sample taken for sequencing was memory CD4+ T cells sorted from blood. The subset here: CD45RA-negative fraction. These receptors were collected from a man aged 18 to 29 in good health.

The V and J genes are TRBV6-1 and TRBJ1-1; D is unclear. V was cut by 5 bases and J by 0 bases, with 10 bases left in between. The CDR3 sequence is 14 residues long. Germline V gene lookup returns CDR1 MNHNS and CDR2 SASEGT. CDR3 loop: CASSLPGMNTEAFF. The CDR3 DNA follows: TGTGCCAGCAGTCTTCCGGGCATGAACACTGAAGCTTTCTTT.

The V gene is TRBV18, the J gene TRBJ1-2; no definite D call. Trimming removed 2 bases at V and 8 bases at J, with 12 bases between. Germline CDR1 and CDR2: KGHSH and LQKENI. The CDR3 is 13 residues long. The CDR3 DNA reads as TGTGCCAGCTCACCAAGCGAGGCGAGGGGCTACACCTTC. It specifies CASSPSEARGYTF.

Written as DNA, the CDR3 is TGTGCCACCAGTCCGGGACTAGCGAAGGAGACCCAGTACTTC. It encodes CATSPGLAKETQYF. The gene calls are TRBV15 and TRBJ2-5; 10 bases align to TRBD2. After removal of 6 bases from V and 5 bases from J, the junction contained 6 bases not matched to a gene. The CDR3 is made up of 14 amino acids. Per the germline V gene, CDR1 is LNHNV and CDR2 is YYDKDF (reference sequence).

This clone has ten or more counts. J is TRBJ1-1 and V is TRBV11-2; TRBD1 matches at 7 bases. The CDR3 loop spans 16 amino acids. Germline CDR1 and CDR2: SGHAT and FQNNGV. With V trimmed by 1 base and J by 0 bases, 5 bases remained unmatched. CDR3 in amino acids: CASSLVHRGMNTEAFF. DNA for the CDR3: TGTGCCAGCAGCTTAGTTCACAGGGGAATGAACACTGAAGCTTTCTTT.

The count of this clone is one. This chain joins TRBV4-1 and TRBJ2-3; D is possibly TRBD2 (6 bases). Trimming left V 1 base short and J 2 bases short, with 10 bases between. Germline CDR1 is MGHRA and CDR2 is YSYEKL. This CDR3 is built from 15 residues. The CDR3 DNA follows: TGCGCCAGCAGCCAAGTGGCGGGAACCACAGATACGCAGTATTTT. Residues: CASSQVAGTTDTQYF.

The genes are TRBV4-1 and TRBJ2-7; the D gene could be TRBD1 or TRBD2 (5 bases each). CDR1 is MGHRA, CDR2 YSYEKL, per germline. The CDR3 contains 16 residues. The ends were cut back, 4 bases at V and 3 bases at J, with 19 bases in the middle. The CDR3 protein is CASSRIGTPRIYEQYF. Here the CDR3 DNA reads TGCGCCAGCAGCCGAATCGGGACCCCAAGGATCTACGAGCAGTACTTC.